These 20 T cell receptor beta chains share one sample of origin, sequenced in a study of a mutant IDH1 vaccine in newly diagnosed glioma. Their antigens are not known. The method was immunoSEQ multiplex PCR; TCRdb's version includes in-frame clones alone and lacks a portion of them. The data hold nearly 35,000 clones, with about four fifths observed a single time. Time point indicated: week 5, during vaccination. Doses consisted of 300 ug of mutant IDH1 20-mer peptide each, paired with topical imiquimod. This specimen consisted of PBMCs, obtained from a glioma patient whose treatment included an IDH1 peptide vaccine. These receptors were obtained from a man aged 25 to 40 with glioma.

This chain joins TRBV14 and TRBJ2-1, with a tentative D call TRBD1 (6 bases). Germline-derived CDR1 and CDR2 are SGHDN and FVKESK. V was cut by 5 bases and J by 5 bases, with 22 bases left in between. This CDR3 has 17 residues. CDR3 residues: CASSVATGATGHNEQFF. The CDR3, as DNA: TGTGCCAGCAGCGTCGCTACTGGAGCCACAGGGCACAATGAGCAGTTCTTC.

This chain uses TRBV13 with TRBJ1-2; possible D gene TRBD1, 5 bases. Germline CDR1 reads PRHDT; CDR2 reads FYEKMQ (reference sequence). This CDR3 is built from 15 residues. Trimming took 1 base from V and 2 from J, leaving 11 bases between them. Here the CDR3 DNA reads TGTGCCAGCAGCTTAGTAGGGGATCGAAACTATGGCTACACCTTC. It yields the protein CASSLVGDRNYGYTF.

The J gene is TRBJ1-2, the V gene TRBV4-3, with a weak D call TRBD1 (5 bases). The CDR3 loop spans 16 amino acids. Deletions cut 1 base from V and 3 bases from J, with 15 bases between. The germline gives CDR1 LGHNA, CDR2 YSLEER. CDR3 DNA sequence: TGCGCCAGCAGCCAAGGGCCGGCAGGGTCCCACTATGGCTACACCTTC. Protein product: CASSQGPAGSHYGYTF.

The gene calls are TRBV19 and TRBJ1-1, with D possibly being TRBD1 (6 bases). This CDR3 region has 17 residues. V lost 2 bases and J lost 1, with 17 bases in between. Germline V lookup: CDR1 LNHDA, CDR2 SQIVND (reference sequence). The chain's CDR3 is CASSIYLFGRGNTEAFF. The DNA for the CDR3 is TGTGCCAGTAGTATATATCTTTTCGGCAGGGGGAACACTGAAGCTTTCTTT.

The chain uses TRBV6-4 and TRBJ2-1, with 9 bases matching TRBD2. Germline loops: CDR1 MRHNA, CDR2 SNTAGT. Trimming at V came to 0 bases and at J to 4 bases, leaving 1 base not matched to a gene. CDR3 length: 15 residues. CDR3: CASSDSTSGYNEQFF. The DNA for the CDR3 is TGTGCCAGCAGTGACTCGACTAGCGGATACAATGAGCAGTTCTTC.

The chain combines TRBV11-2 with TRBJ1-1; D remains ambiguous. Trimming left V 1 base short and J 5 bases short, with 11 bases between. There are 14 residues in the CDR3. Germline CDR1 and CDR2: SGHAT and FQNNGV. CDR3 protein: CASSLVRGETEAFF. As DNA, the CDR3 is TGTGCCAGCAGCTTAGTTCGGGGTGAGACTGAAGCTTTCTTT.

The V gene is TRBV5-6, the J gene TRBJ2-7; possible D gene TRBD2, 6 bases. The V end lost 6 bases, the J end lost 5 bases, and 24 bases lay between the germline ends. Per the germline V gene, CDR1 is SGHDT and CDR2 is YYEEEE. This CDR3 is built from 16 residues. The chain's CDR3 is CASTVSPGWGDHEQYF. The CDR3 bases are TGTGCCAGCACCGTTTCTCCGGGGTGGGGGGACCACGAGCAGTACTTC. The full variable domain, in which reference TRBV5-6 and TRBJ2-7 provide the parts outside the CDR3, is DAGVTQSPTHLIKTRGQQVTLRCSPKSGHDTVSWYQQALGQGPQFIFQYYEEEERQRGNFPDRFSGHQFPNYSSELNVNALLLGDSALYLCASTVSPGWGDHEQYFGPGTRLTVT.

The V call is TRBV7-2, the J call TRBJ1-3, with D uncertain. With 1 base removed from V and 0 bases from J, the gap between germline ends came to 7 bases. The CDR3 extends over 15 amino acids. The germline V gene encodes CDR1 SGHTA and CDR2 FQGNSA. In DNA, the CDR3 is TGTGCCAGCAGCTTAGGTGGCAGCTCTGGAAACACCATATATTTT. This sequence encodes CASSLGGSSGNTIYF. The whole variable domain, remainder taken from reference TRBV7-2 and TRBJ1-3, is GAGVSQSPSNKVTEKGKDVELRCDPISGHTALYWYRQSLGQGLEFLIYFQGNSAPDKSGLPSDRFSAERTGGSVSTLTIQRTQQEDSAVYLCASSLGGSSGNTIYFGEGSWLTVV.

J is TRBJ1-6 and V is TRBV2; D remains unclear. Germline V gives CDR1 SNHLY, CDR2 FYNNEI. CDR3 length: 13 residues. Trimming took off 8 bases at V and 7 bases at J, with 12 bases between the two ends. For the CDR3, the DNA is TGTGCCAGCTCAGACATACGGAATTCACCCCTCCACTTT. Translation gives CASSDIRNSPLHF.

This clone is a singleton in its sample. The rearrangement joins TRBV28 to TRBJ1-4; maybe TRBD1 (6 bases). Trimming stripped 7 bases from V and 10 bases from J, with 19 bases between. The CDR3 totals 14 residues. From germline, CDR1 is MDHEN and CDR2 SYDVKM. The chain's CDR3 is CASTPATRGGKLFF. CDR3 nucleotides: TGTGCCAGCACCCCCGCTACAAGAGGGGGAAAACTGTTTTTT. The complete variable domain, with remaining parts taken from reference TRBV28 and TRBJ1-4, reads DVKVTQSSRYLVKRTGEKVFLECVQDMDHENMFWYRQDPGLGLRLIYFSYDVKMKEKGDIPEGYSVSREKKERFSLILESASTNQTSMYLCASTPATRGGKLFFGSGTQLSVL.

This chain links TRBV10-3 with TRBJ2-7, with 12 bases identical to TRBD2. The CDR3 contains 15 residues. CDR1 is ENHRY, CDR2 SYGVKD, per germline. V was pared by 2 bases and J by 2 bases, with 1 base of the junction left unmatched. The CDR3 region is CAISERTSGTYEQYF. CDR3 nucleotides: TGTGCCATCAGTGAGCGGACTAGCGGGACCTACGAGCAGTACTTC.

This clone was recorded a few times. V usage is TRBV18 and J usage is TRBJ1-1; the D gene is possibly TRBD1 (5 bases). Looked up from germline, CDR1 is KGHSH and CDR2 is LQKENI. This CDR3 region has 16 residues. V was cut by 2 bases and J by 5 bases, with 18 bases left in between. CDR3: CASSPIRVEGETEAFF. The CDR3 DNA reads as TGTGCCAGCTCACCAATTAGGGTTGAAGGGGAGACTGAAGCTTTCTTT.

The chain employs TRBV30 and TRBJ1-4; no clear D. V was clipped by 0 bases and J by 10 bases, with 18 bases between them. The CDR3 runs 15 residues. The germline CDR1 and CDR2 sequences are GTSNPN and SVGIG (reference sequence). CDR3 in DNA: TGTGCCTGGAGTGTGGTCAGGCCCACCAGGCGAAAACTGTTTTTT. Translation gives CAWSVVRPTRRKLFF.

The chain combines TRBV15 with TRBJ1-5, with D perhaps matching TRBD1 (5 bases). Trimming shortened V by 1 base and J by 5 bases, and 9 bases separated the two germline ends. Germline V lookup: CDR1 LNHNV, CDR2 YYDKDF (reference sequence). The CDR3 sequence is 14 residues long. The CDR3 sequence: CATSRGGTDQPQHF. In nucleotides, the CDR3 is TGTGCCACCAGCAGAGGGGGGACCGATCAGCCCCAGCATTTT.

The rearrangement links TRBV6-1 to TRBJ2-1; TRBD2 aligns across 10 bases. The V and J ends lost 7 bases and 8 bases, in that order; junction bases with no gene match: 8. The CDR3 is 14 residues long. Germline V gene data show CDR1 as MNHNS and CDR2 as SASEGT. The CDR3 is CASKASGSGHEQFF. The CDR3 DNA is TGTGCCAGCAAGGCTAGCGGGAGTGGCCATGAGCAGTTCTTC.

The chain employs TRBV4-3 and TRBJ2-2, with D possibly being TRBD1 (6 bases). Trimming left V 5 bases short and J 6 bases short, with 19 bases between. The CDR3 is 16 amino acids. Per germline, CDR1 LGHNA and CDR2 YSLEER. DNA for the CDR3: TGCGCCAGCAGCGACCGAGAACAGGGTTACGCCGGGGAGCTGTTTTTT. Translating gives CASSDREQGYAGELFF.

The rearrangement links TRBV5-1 to TRBJ2-7, with a weak D call TRBD2 (5 bases). This CDR3 comprises 17 residues. Trimming stripped 0 bases from V and 3 bases from J, with 19 bases between. CDR1 is SGHRS, CDR2 YFSETQ, per germline. The CDR3 sequence: CASSLARGSLGYYEQYF. CDR3 DNA: TGCGCCAGCAGCTTGGCCCGAGGGAGCCTTGGATACTACGAGCAGTACTTC.

The V and J genes are TRBV11-2 and TRBJ2-2, with D perhaps matching TRBD2 (7 bases). The CDR3 runs 14 residues. The V gene lost 0 bases and the J gene lost 6 bases, with 8 bases spanning the gap. Germline values: CDR1 SGHAT, CDR2 FQNNGV. For the CDR3, the DNA is TGTGCCAGCAGCTTAGACGGGGGGCCCGGGGAGCTGTTTTTT. It encodes CASSLDGGPGELFF.

CDR3 in amino acids: CASSRRTPTNEKLFF. CDR3 nucleotides: TGTGCCAGCAGTCGTCGAACCCCAACTAATGAAAAACTGTTTTTT. V usage is TRBV27 and J usage is TRBJ1-4; D uncertain. V lost 5 bases and J 0 bases, leaving 10 bases between the germline ends. The CDR3 runs 15 residues. Germline V gene lookup returns CDR1 MNHEY and CDR2 SMNVEV (reference sequence).

The chain uses TRBV2 and TRBJ1-1, with D tentatively TRBD1 (6 bases). The CDR3 extends over 15 amino acids. V lost 0 bases and J lost 10, with 18 bases in between. Germline loops: CDR1 SNHLY, CDR2 FYNNEI. For the CDR3, the DNA is TGTGCCAGCAGTGAAGCTCAGGGGAGGCAGGGCGGAGCTTTCTTT. It specifies CASSEAQGRQGGAFF.